These 29 T cell receptor beta chains were all obtained from the same sample, sequenced in a study of cytotoxic CD8 clonotypes in ibrutinib-treated CLL. Produced via immunoSEQ multiplex PCR; TCRdb's table is partial and in-frame only. Among over 110,000 clones listed, 85% to 95% were seen once. Sequencing used PBMCs, obtained after 12 months of ibrutinib treatment. These receptor sequences come from a human donor with chronic lymphocytic leukemia.

The chain employs TRBV5-4 and TRBJ2-6; TRBD1 agrees at 8 bases. The germline gives CDR1 SGHNT, CDR2 YYREEE (reference sequence). V trimming: 0 bases; J trimming: 1 base; junction bases outside the gene matches: 6. The CDR3 is 18 residues long. As DNA, the CDR3 is TGTGCCAGCAGCTTGGGTGGGACAGGTACTTCTGGGGCCAACGTCCTGACTTTC. It translates to CASSLGGTGTSGANVLTF.

This chain links TRBV18 with TRBJ2-2; no firm D call. The V gene lost 5 bases and the J gene lost 4 bases, with 14 bases spanning the gap. This CDR3 is built from 15 residues. CDR1 and CDR2 from the germline V gene are KGHSH and LQKENI. This chain's CDR3 is CASSVDLPGTGELFF. CDR3 nucleotide sequence: TGTGCCAGCTCAGTAGACTTACCGGGCACCGGGGAGCTGTTTTTT.

This chain connects TRBV28 to TRBJ2-7; 11 bases line up with TRBD2. The junction had 3 bases not matched to a gene; V was cut back by 4 bases and J by 1 base. From germline, CDR1 is MDHEN and CDR2 SYDVKM. The CDR3 is 15 residues long. CDR3 region: CASSYTSGRSYEQYF. In DNA form, the CDR3 reads TGTGCCAGCAGTTATACTAGCGGGAGATCCTACGAGCAGTACTTC.

The rearrangement links TRBV5-1 to TRBJ1-5, with TRBD1 identical over 9 bases. The CDR3 extends over 15 amino acids. V shed 0 bases, J shed 6 bases, and the junction held 4 bases outside the gene matches. Germline-derived CDR1 and CDR2 are SGHRS and YFSETQ. CDR3 protein: CASSLGDRVSQPQHF. CDR3 in DNA: TGCGCCAGCAGCTTGGGGGACAGGGTGAGTCAGCCCCAGCATTTT.

As to this clone: Germline is not matched at one junction end, which may reflect a read error. This sequence joins TRBV28 and TRBJ2-7; D possibly corresponds to TRBD1 (6 bases). Germline V lookup: CDR1 MDHEN, CDR2 SYDVKM. This CDR3 has 12 residues. Written as DNA, the CDR3 is TGTGCCAGCAGTTTCTCCGACAGGTTGAGTCACTTC. This codes for CASSFSDRLSHF.

CDR3 loop: CSVVGQGAWGYTF. CDR3 DNA sequence: TGCAGCGTGGTCGGACAGGGGGCATGGGGCTACACCTTC. The chain is built from TRBV29-1 and TRBJ1-2; 11 positions match TRBD1. Germline-derived CDR1 and CDR2 are SQVTM and ANQGSEA. This CDR3 is built from 13 residues. Trimming at V came to 6 bases and at J to 8 bases, leaving 8 bases not matched to a gene.

The CDR3 sequence: CASIGGSSYEQYF. As DNA, the CDR3 is TGCGCCAGCATTGGGGGCAGCTCCTACGAGCAGTACTTC. The chain combines TRBV5-1 with TRBJ2-7; D may be TRBD1 (6 bases). The germline gives CDR1 SGHRS, CDR2 YFSETQ. The CDR3 contains 13 residues. V lost 6 bases and J lost 0, with 10 bases in between. Combining the CDR3 with reference TRBV5-1 and TRBJ2-7 gives the whole variable domain KAGVTQTPRYLIKTRGQQVTLSCSPISGHRSVSWYQQTPGQGLQFLFEYFSETQRNKGNFPGRFSGRQFSNSRSEMNVSTLELGDSALYLCASIGGSSYEQYFGPGTRLTVT.

V gene TRBV18 combines with J gene TRBJ2-7; D not resolved. CDR3 size: 12 residues. The V gene lost 0 bases and the J gene lost 7 bases, with 7 bases spanning the gap. The germline V gene encodes CDR1 KGHSH and CDR2 LQKENI. The CDR3 reads CASSPPSEEQYF. In DNA, the CDR3 is TGTGCCAGCTCACCACCGAGCGAAGAGCAGTACTTC.

The chain couples TRBV5-4 to TRBJ2-7; a weak D match, TRBD1 (5 bases). Trimming left V 4 bases short and J 0 bases short, with 11 bases between. The CDR3 totals 14 residues. CDR1 is SGHNT and CDR2 is YYREEE in the germline V gene (reference sequence). The CDR3 sequence: CASSRSGPSYEQYF. The CDR3 nucleotides are TGTGCCAGCAGCAGGTCAGGGCCCTCCTACGAGCAGTACTTC.

This chain connects TRBV6-5 to TRBJ2-3; 10 nucleotides match TRBD1. This CDR3 spans 16 amino acids. From germline, CDR1 is MNHEY and CDR2 SVGAGI. Trimming at V came to 4 bases and at J to 4 bases, leaving 8 bases not matched to a gene. The CDR3 sequence is CASSSTGTGVPDTQYF. Here the CDR3 DNA reads TGTGCCAGCAGTTCAACCGGGACAGGGGTCCCAGATACGCAGTATTTT.

V usage is TRBV25-1 and J usage is TRBJ2-7; D is undetermined. Germline assignment: CDR1 MGHDK and CDR2 SYGVNS. The CDR3 is made up of 14 amino acids. V was trimmed by 3 bases and J by 4 bases, leaving 13 bases between them. The CDR3 sequence: CASSDPMEGYEQYF. The DNA of the CDR3 is TGTGCCAGCAGTGATCCCATGGAAGGGTACGAGCAGTACTTC.

V and J are TRBV15 and TRBJ1-2; the D gene is possibly TRBD1 (5 bases). Germline values: CDR1 LNHNV, CDR2 YYDKDF (reference sequence). The CDR3 runs 15 residues. Between the trimmed V and J ends, which lost 5 bases and 4 bases, there was a span of 17 bases. DNA of the CDR3: TGTGCCACCAGCGAACCCGGCCGGGGGATCTATGGCTACACCTTC. This translates into CATSEPGRGIYGYTF. The variable domain in full, completed from reference TRBV15 and TRBJ1-2, reads DAMVIQNPRYQVTQFGKPVTLSCSQTLNHNVMYWYQQKSSQAPKLLFHYYDKDFNNEADTPDNFQSRRPNTSFCFLDIRSPGLGDTAMYLCATSEPGRGIYGYTFGSGTRLTVV.

The chain combines TRBV5-6 with TRBJ2-6; D is ambiguous. V was shortened by 5 bases and J by 3 bases, with 12 bases between the two germline ends. Per germline, CDR1 SGHDT and CDR2 YYEEEE. The CDR3 contains 15 residues. CDR3 residues: CASSPDQGGANVLTF. As DNA, the CDR3 is TGTGCCAGCAGTCCAGATCAAGGTGGGGCCAACGTCCTGACTTTC.

This rearrangement joins TRBV6-5 to TRBJ2-2; D gene uncertain. The CDR3 totals 15 residues. Germline CDR1 MNHEY, CDR2 SVGAGI. Trimming pared 2 bases from V and 7 bases from J, leaving 14 bases between. This chain's CDR3 is CASSYGRVQDGELFF. The CDR3 coding sequence is TGTGCCAGCAGTTACGGCCGGGTTCAGGACGGGGAGCTGTTTTTT.

The chain uses TRBV7-8 and TRBJ2-1; weak D call: TRBD2 (5 bases). Germline CDR1 reads SGHVS; CDR2 reads FQNEAQ. V was cut by 5 bases and J by 8 bases, with 19 bases left in between. This CDR3 is built from 15 residues. The CDR3 here is CASSPFVQYGDEQFF. As DNA, the CDR3 is TGTGCCAGCAGCCCCTTTGTTCAGTACGGGGATGAGCAGTTCTTC.

V is TRBV4-2 and J is TRBJ1-1; no clear D. V was shortened by 0 bases and J by 1 base, with 3 bases between the two germline ends. The CDR3 extends over 13 amino acids. Germline CDR1 LGHNA, CDR2 YNFKEQ. The CDR3 bases are TGTGCCAGCAGCCAAGAACGGAACACTGAAGCTTTCTTT. Translated, it gives CASSQERNTEAFF.

This chain connects TRBV5-1 to TRBJ2-7; TRBD1 or TRBD2 may be the D gene (6 bases each). CDR3 length: 17 residues. V lost 4 bases and J 3 bases, leaving 23 bases between the germline ends. Germline values: CDR1 SGHRS, CDR2 YFSETQ. The CDR3 reads CASSRGAVWDPSYEQYF. CDR3 nucleotides: TGCGCCAGCAGCAGGGGGGCAGTCTGGGACCCGAGCTACGAGCAGTACTTC.

V usage is TRBV28 and J usage is TRBJ2-7; 8 nucleotides agree with TRBD2. The germline V gene encodes CDR1 MDHEN and CDR2 SYDVKM. This CDR3 comprises 15 residues. J lost 3 bases, V lost 6 bases, and 10 bases had no gene match. CDR3 nucleotides: TGTGCCAGCAGCACCCCGCTAAGCGGGAGCTACGAGCAGTACTTC. Protein: CASSTPLSGSYEQYF.

The chain links TRBV2 to TRBJ2-1, with a weak D call TRBD1 (6 bases). Germline CDR1 and CDR2: SNHLY and FYNNEI. Trimming shortened V by 4 bases and J by 0 bases, and 13 bases separated the two germline ends. This CDR3 is built from 16 residues. This CDR3 is CASSADRTSSYNEQFF. Written as DNA, the CDR3 is TGTGCCAGCAGTGCTGACAGGACCAGCTCCTACAATGAGCAGTTCTTC.

The gene calls are TRBV15 and TRBJ2-3; 12 bases agree with TRBD2. Germline trimming cut 1 base from V and 4 bases from J; bases unmatched to any gene: 9. This CDR3 contains 18 residues. The germline V gene has CDR1 LNHNV and CDR2 YYDKDF (reference sequence). This CDR3 is CATSRVPLAGGGADTQYF. CDR3 nucleotide sequence: TGTGCCACCAGCAGAGTGCCACTAGCGGGAGGAGGGGCAGATACGCAGTATTTT.

This chain joins TRBV4-2 and TRBJ1-1; no reliable D call. The CDR3 runs 12 residues. Trimming stripped 3 bases from V and 1 base from J, with 3 bases between. Germline V gene lookup returns CDR1 LGHNA and CDR2 YNFKEQ. In DNA, the CDR3 is TGTGCCAGCAGCCAGAGGAACACTGAAGCTTTCTTT. As protein: CASSQRNTEAFF.

The rearrangement links TRBV5-1 to TRBJ2-7, with 13 bases matching TRBD2. The CDR3 is made up of 16 amino acids. Germline assignment: CDR1 SGHRS and CDR2 YFSETQ. The J segment lost 5 bases and the V segment lost 3 bases, leaving 8 bases of the junction unmatched. DNA of the CDR3: TGCGCCAGCAGCTATGGGACTAGCGGGAATTCCCACGAGCAGTACTTC. This sequence encodes CASSYGTSGNSHEQYF.

This rearrangement joins TRBV6-1 to TRBJ1-4; 9 bases agree with TRBD1. Trimming at V came to 6 bases and at J to 8 bases, leaving 7 bases not matched to a gene. In germline, CDR1 is MNHNS, CDR2 SASEGT. CDR3 length equals 14 residues. In DNA, the CDR3 is TGTGCCAGCAGGGGGACAGGGATGAGAGAAAAACTGTTTTTT. As protein: CASRGTGMREKLFF.

The CDR3 sequence is CASRTGAADTQYF. The DNA of the CDR3 is TGTGCCAGCCGGACGGGGGCAGCGGATACGCAGTATTTT. The chain links TRBV6-5 to TRBJ2-3; D might be TRBD1 or TRBD2, each matching 6 bases. Germline assignment: CDR1 MNHEY and CDR2 SVGAGI. V was pared by 8 bases and J by 6 bases, with 15 bases between. CDR3 length: 13 amino acids.

The chain combines TRBV4-2 with TRBJ2-3; 8 nucleotides agree with TRBD2. CDR1 and CDR2 (germline): LGHNA, YNFKEQ. Trimming removed 3 bases from V and 6 bases from J; junction bases left unmatched: 5. The CDR3 totals 14 residues. The CDR3 sequence is CASSQTAGVDTQYF. In DNA, the CDR3 is TGTGCCAGCAGCCAGACAGCGGGAGTCGATACGCAGTATTTT.

This chain links TRBV6-5 with TRBJ1-4; D gene unclear. Germline V CDR1 and CDR2: MNHEY, SVGAGI. With 4 bases removed from V and 5 bases from J, the gap between germline ends came to 14 bases. The CDR3 has 15 amino acids. The CDR3 loop is CASSLSPPPNEKLFF. The CDR3 DNA sequence: TGTGCCAGCAGTTTATCCCCGCCCCCGAATGAAAAACTGTTTTTT.

The chain has TRBV6-1 and TRBJ2-1; no clear D gene. V lost 0 bases to trimming and J lost 3 bases, with 0 bases between them. Germline values: CDR1 MNHNS, CDR2 SASEGT. The CDR3 totals 12 residues. The CDR3 nucleotides are TGTGCCAGCAGTGAAGCCTACAATGAGCAGTTCTTC. This sequence encodes CASSEAYNEQFF.

The chain uses TRBV11-3 and TRBJ2-1; D is perhaps TRBD1 (6 bases). This CDR3 contains 14 residues. V dropped 4 bases and J dropped 7 bases, with 14 bases sitting between them. Germline V gives CDR1 SGHNT, CDR2 YENEEA. CDR3 loop: CASSSRRGGNEQFF. Written as DNA, the CDR3 is TGTGCCAGCAGCTCTCGTCGAGGGGGTAATGAGCAGTTCTTC. Full variable domain (rest looked up from reference TRBV11-3 and TRBJ2-1): EAGVVQSPRYKIIEKKQPVAFWCNPISGHNTLYWYLQNLGQGPELLIRYENEEAVDDSQLPKDRFSAERLKGVDSTLKIQPAELGDSAVYLCASSSRRGGNEQFFGPGTRLTVL.

V is TRBV5-1 and J is TRBJ2-6, with a tentative D call TRBD1 (5 bases). Germline V gene sequence: CDR1 SGHRS, CDR2 YFSETQ. Trimming took 4 bases from V and 1 from J, leaving 15 bases between them. The CDR3 runs to 17 residues. This CDR3 reads CASSPRQSNSGANVLTF. DNA of the CDR3: TGCGCCAGCAGCCCGCGACAGTCTAATTCTGGGGCCAACGTCCTGACTTTC.